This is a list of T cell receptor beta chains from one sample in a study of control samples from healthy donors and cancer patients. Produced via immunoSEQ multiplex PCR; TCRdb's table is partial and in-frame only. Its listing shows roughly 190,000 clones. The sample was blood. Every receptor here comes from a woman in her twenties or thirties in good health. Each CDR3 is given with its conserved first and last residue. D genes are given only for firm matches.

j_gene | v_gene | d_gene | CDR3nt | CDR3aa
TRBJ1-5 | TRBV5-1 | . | TGCGCCAGCAGCTGGGGCGTGGGACAGCCCCAGCATTTT | CASSWGVGQPQHF
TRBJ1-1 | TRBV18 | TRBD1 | TGTGCCAGCTCACCACGGGGACAGGGGGCAGGAACTGAAGCTTTCTTT | CASSPRGQGAGTEAFF
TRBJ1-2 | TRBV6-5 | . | TGTGCCAGCAGCCCGGACAGCTATGGCTACACCTTC | CASSPDSYGYTF
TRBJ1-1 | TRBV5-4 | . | TGTGCCAGCAGAACCGGACAGAACACTGAAGCTTTCTTT | CASRTGQNTEAFF
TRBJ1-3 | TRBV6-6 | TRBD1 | TGTGCCAGCAGAGGACAGGGAAGTCAGAACACCATATATTTT | CASRGQGSQNTIYF
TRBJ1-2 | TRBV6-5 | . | TGTGCCAGCATGGGAGGGAACTATGGCTACACCTTC | CASMGGNYGYTF
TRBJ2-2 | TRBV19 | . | TGTGCCACCCACCCCGAGGTAGCGACGAACACCGGGGAGCTGTTTTTT | CATHPEVATNTGELFF
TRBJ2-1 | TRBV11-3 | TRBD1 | TGTGCCAGCAGCTTGGGACAGGGGGCCGGTGAGCAGTTCTTC | CASSLGQGAGEQFF
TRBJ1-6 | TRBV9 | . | TGTGCCAGCAGCGAAACACAGGAGGCACACTATAATTCACCCCTCCACTTT | CASSETQEAHYNSPLHF
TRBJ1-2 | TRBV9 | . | TGTGCCAGCAGCGTAACTGTAGGGGACTATGGCTACACCTTC | CASSVTVGDYGYTF
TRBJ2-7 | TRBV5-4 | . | TGTGCCAGCAGCTTGGCGGGCAGCCGCTACGAGCAGTACTTC | CASSLAGSRYEQYF
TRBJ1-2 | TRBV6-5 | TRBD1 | TGTGCCAGCAGTTACAGGGGGCCTACTAACTATGGCTACACCTTC | CASSYRGPTNYGYTF
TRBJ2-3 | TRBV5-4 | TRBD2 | TGTGCCAGCAGCTTGCGACTAGCGGGGACTAGCACAGATACGCAGTATTTT | CASSLRLAGTSTDTQYF
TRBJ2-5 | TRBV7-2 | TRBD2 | TGTGCCAGCAGCTTAATGCGGGGGGGCATCGGGACCCAGTACTTC | CASSLMRGGIGTQYF
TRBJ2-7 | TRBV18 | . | TGTGCCAGCTCACCGAGGTATTTCTACGAGCAGTACTTC | CASSPRYFYEQYF
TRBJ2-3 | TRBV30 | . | TGTGCCTGGAGTAGGGGGGCTTCAGATACGCAGTATTTT | CAWSRGASDTQYF
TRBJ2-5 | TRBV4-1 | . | TGCGCCAGCAGCCAAGATTTAACTAATCAAGAGACCCAGTACTTC | CASSQDLTNQETQYF
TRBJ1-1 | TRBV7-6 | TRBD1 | TGTGCCAGCAGACCCCGACAGGGGAGCACTGAAGCTTTCTTT | CASRPRQGSTEAFF
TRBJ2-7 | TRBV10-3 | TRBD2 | TGTGCCATCACCCTTGGGACTAGCTCGTCCTACGAGCAGTACTTC | CAITLGTSSSYEQYF
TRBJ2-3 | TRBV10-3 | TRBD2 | TGTGCCTCCGGGGGGGGAGAAGATACGCAGTATTTT | CASGGGEDTQYF
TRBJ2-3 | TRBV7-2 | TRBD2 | TGTGCCAGCAGCTTCGGCGGGGGGGCCCCAGATACGCAGTATTTT | CASSFGGGAPDTQYF
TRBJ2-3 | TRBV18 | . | TGTGCCAGCTCACCAAGTAGCACAGATACGCAGTATTTT | CASSPSSTDTQYF
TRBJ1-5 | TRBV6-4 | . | TGTGCCAGCAGCCGCCGGGAAGGGGATCAGCCCCAGCATTTT | CASSRREGDQPQHF
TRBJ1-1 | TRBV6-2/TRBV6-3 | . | TGTGCCAGCAGTTACTACTCCGGGACCGTAGCTTTCTTT | CASSYYSGTVAFF
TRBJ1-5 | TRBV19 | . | TGTGCCAGTAGTCAGGCCTTCAATCAGCCCCAGCATTTT | CASSQAFNQPQHF
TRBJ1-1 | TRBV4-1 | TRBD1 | TGCGCCAGCAGCCGCAACAGGGGGGGTGGCACTGAAGCTTTCTTT | CASSRNRGGGTEAFF
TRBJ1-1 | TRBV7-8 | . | TGTGCCAGCAGCTTATATACGGGGGCGGTTGGAACTGAAGCTTTCTTT | CASSLYTGAVGTEAFF
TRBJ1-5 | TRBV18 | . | TGTGCCAGCTCACGGCAGGGAGGGCAGCCCCAGCATTTT | CASSRQGGQPQHF
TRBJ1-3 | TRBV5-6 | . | TGTGCCAGCAGCTCCGGGCCCGGTGGTTGGAACACCATATATTTT | CASSSGPGGWNTIYF
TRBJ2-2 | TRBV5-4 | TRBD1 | TGTGCCAGCAGCTTACAGGGGGCGACCGGGGAGCTGTTTTTT | CASSLQGATGELFF
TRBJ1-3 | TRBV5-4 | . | TGTGCCAGCTCGGATTCCGGAAACACCATATATTTT | CASSDSGNTIYF
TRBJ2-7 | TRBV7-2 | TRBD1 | TGTGCCAGCAGCTTAGCCGGGACAGGGACCCCCTACGAGCAGTACTTC | CASSLAGTGTPYEQYF
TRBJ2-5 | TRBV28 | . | TGTGCCATCCGCCGCAGGGCGGGGGAGACCCAGTACTTC | CAIRRRAGETQYF
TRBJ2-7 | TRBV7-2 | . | TGTGCCAGCAGCTTAAGTCCCTCTTGGGCCGAGCAGTACTTC | CASSLSPSWAEQYF
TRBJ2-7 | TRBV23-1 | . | TGCGCCAGCAGTCAATCCCGGGGCTTGGATTACGAGCAGTACTTC | CASSQSRGLDYEQYF
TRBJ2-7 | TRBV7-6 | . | TGTGCCAGCAGCTTAGTTTTGGGGGCAGGGCAGTACTTC | CASSLVLGAGQYF
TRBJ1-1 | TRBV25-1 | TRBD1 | TGTGCCAGCAGCGACAGGGCTGAAGCTTTCTTT | CASSDRAEAFF
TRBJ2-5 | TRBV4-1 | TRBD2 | TGCGCCAGCAGCCAAGAGCGGATAGCGGGGGCCAAAGAGACCCAGTACTTC | CASSQERIAGAKETQYF
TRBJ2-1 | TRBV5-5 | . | TGTGCCAGCAGCTTGTCAGGGACTGTCAGGGATGAGCAGTTCTTC | CASSLSGTVRDEQFF
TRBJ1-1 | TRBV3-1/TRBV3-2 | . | TGTGCCAGCAGCCAGGGACCGTACACTGAAGCTTTCTTT | CASSQGPYTEAFF
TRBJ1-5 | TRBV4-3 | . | TGCGCCAGCAGCAGGACCTTAATGGGGAATCAGCCCCAGCATTTT | CASSRTLMGNQPQHF
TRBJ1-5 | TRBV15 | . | TGTGCCACCAGCTCAGGGCGGGGGGGGCCCCAGCATTTT | CATSSGRGGPQHF
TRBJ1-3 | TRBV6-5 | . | TGTGCCAGCAGTTACGGGGGGATGGGTGGAAACACCATATATTTT | CASSYGGMGGNTIYF
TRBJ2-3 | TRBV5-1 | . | TGCGCCAGCAGCTTTAGCCGCGGTACTAGCACAGATACGCAGTATTTT | CASSFSRGTSTDTQYF
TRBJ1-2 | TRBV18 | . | TGTGCCAGCTCACCAGGGGACAACTATGGCTACACCTTC | CASSPGDNYGYTF
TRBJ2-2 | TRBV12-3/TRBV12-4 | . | TGTGCCAGCAGTTGGGGCGGGATCGGGGAGCTGTTTTTT | CASSWGGIGELFF
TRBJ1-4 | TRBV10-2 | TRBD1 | TGCGCCAGCAGTGAGTCACAGGGGGCGACTAATGAAAAACTGTTTTTT | CASSESQGATNEKLFF
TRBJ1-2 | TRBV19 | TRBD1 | TGTGCCAGTTGCGACAGGGTGTATGGCTACACCTTC | CASCDRVYGYTF
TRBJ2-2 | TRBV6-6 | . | TGTGCCAGCAGTTACCCCACCGGGGAGCTGTTTTTT | CASSYPTGELFF
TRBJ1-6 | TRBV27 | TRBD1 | TGTGCCAGCAGTTTAGGCAGGGGGGGGAATTCACCCCTCCACTTT | CASSLGRGGNSPLHF
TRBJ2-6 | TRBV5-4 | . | TGTGCCAGCAGCTTGCCGGGGACTGGGGCCAACGTCCTGACTTTC | CASSLPGTGANVLTF
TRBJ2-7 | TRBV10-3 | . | TGTGCCATCAGTGAGTCCTATCAGGGGGGGGACTACGAGCAGTACTTC | CAISESYQGGDYEQYF
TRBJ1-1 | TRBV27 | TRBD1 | TGTGCCAGCAGTCACAGGGGCGGCATGAACACTGAAGCTTTCTTT | CASSHRGGMNTEAFF